Listed here is a single TCR beta chain. These data belong to a study of blood T cell repertoires in COVID-19. Background on the study: Material from acute and convalescent COVID-19 was sourced from the United States, Italy and Spain. The cDNA or gDNA used as material had been derived from T cells, B-cell-depleted T cells, or PBMCs.

Germline assignment: CDR1 SNHLY and CDR2 FYNNEI. Trimming cost V 7 bases and J 3 bases; bases outside gene matches: 14. This CDR3 contains 17 residues. Per the original data handling: Amplification with reference gene primers provided the estimates of nucleated cell counts. Data came from immunoSEQ multiplex PCR; TCRdb stores just in-frame clones and leaves some out. That table supplies the V and J calls and clone size; D and trimming were determined from the DNA. The sample carries approximately 150,000 clones, 75% to 90% recorded once. The chain carries TRBV2 and TRBJ1-2; TRBD1 matches at 10 bases. Sequenced input: peripheral blood. This receptor was identified in a man aged 50 to 60 who had recovered from COVID-19. CDR3 residues: CASNRPGTGALHYGYTF. CDR3 nucleotides: TGTGCCAGCAACCGTCCCGGGACAGGGGCACTGCACTATGGCTACACCTTC.